These 27 T cell receptor beta chains came from one sample sequenced in a study of T-cell memory formation after mild COVID-19. TCRdb fed the 5' RACE reads into MiXCR, producing one record per CDR3 protein. Among over 120,000 distinct CDR3 sequences, approximately 5.7% were seen once, and the ten largest hold about 1.9%. Specimen: PBMCs or a T cell subset sorted from them (not recorded which). The receptors come from an adult woman who had mild COVID-19 (a few samples of this study predate the infection). Cell type and time point are not known.

This clonotype turned up a few times. The V gene is TRBV6-5, the J gene TRBJ2-5; D is possibly TRBD1 (5 bases). CDR1 is MNHEY and CDR2 is SVGAGI in the germline V gene. The CDR3 runs 15 residues. The V gene lost 0 bases and the J gene lost 2 bases, with 10 bases spanning the gap. CDR3 residues: CASSYSGRYQETQYF. The CDR3 region has the DNA TGTGCCAGCAGTTACTCGGGGCGGTATCAAGAGACCCAGTACTTC.

Regarding this clonotype: With a much larger clone just one base away, this may be a read error. This chain connects TRBV5-1 to TRBJ2-2; D might be TRBD1 (6 bases). The CDR3 length is 13 residues. Germline V lookup: CDR1 SGHRS, CDR2 YFSETQ. The CDR3 loop is CARSLDSLGELFF. DNA for the CDR3: TGCGCCAGAAGCTTGGACAGCCTCGGGGAGCTGTTTTTT. Supplemented by reference TRBV5-1 and TRBJ2-2, the full variable domain reads KAGVTQTPRYLIKTRGQQVTLSCSPISGHRSVSWYQQTPGQGLQFLFEYFSETQRNKGNFPGRFSGRQFSNSRSEMNVSTLELGDSALYLCARSLDSLGELFFGEGSRLTVL.

In this sample, this clonotype turned up many times. This chain connects TRBV12-3 or TRBV12-4 to TRBJ2-5; 10 bases align to TRBD1. This CDR3 has 16 amino acids. J was trimmed by 0 bases and V by 5 bases; bases with no gene match: 6. The CDR3 sequence is CASSPGQGGYQETQYF. In nucleotides, the CDR3 is TGTGCCAGCAGTCCCGGACAGGGGGGATACCAAGAGACCCAGTACTTC.

About this clonotype itself: A junction end diverges from the germline sequence, so it may reflect a read error. The J gene is TRBJ2-3, the V gene TRBV5-1; D not certain. From germline, CDR1 is SGHRS and CDR2 YFSETQ. The CDR3 length is 14 residues. The CDR3 DNA reads as TGCGCCAGCATGGATGGCCTGAGCACAGATTCGCAGTATTTT. This encodes CASMDGLSTDSQYF. The whole variable domain, remainder taken from reference TRBV5-1 and TRBJ2-3, is KAGVTQTPRYLIKTRGQQVTLSCSPISGHRSVSWYQQTPGQGLQFLFEYFSETQRNKGNFPGRFSGRQFSNSRSEMNVSTLELGDSALYLCASMDGLSTDSQYFGPGTRLTVL.

The chain uses TRBV12-3 or TRBV12-4 and TRBJ1-5, with 7 bases that match TRBD1. V dropped 1 base and J dropped 2; count of bases not matched to a gene: 8. The CDR3 is 17 residues long. Here the CDR3 reads CASSLGRLGQRNQPQHF. CDR3 bases: TGTGCCAGCAGTTTAGGGCGGTTGGGACAGCGCAATCAGCCCCAGCATTTT.

This clonotype has just a few counts. The chain is built from TRBV7-2 and TRBJ1-5, with 7 nucleotides matching TRBD1. CDR1 SGHTA and CDR2 FQGNSA come from the germline V gene. With V trimmed by 5 bases and J by 3 bases, 4 bases remained unmatched. This CDR3 has 14 amino acids. CDR3 loop: CASSRDSFNQPQHF. The CDR3 nucleotides are TGTGCCAGCAGCCGGGACAGTTTCAATCAGCCCCAGCATTTT.

This clonotype was detected many times. V is TRBV6-5 and J is TRBJ2-1, with 10 bases aligning to TRBD1. This CDR3 has 16 residues. The germline V gene encodes CDR1 MNHEY and CDR2 SVGAGI. Losses at the gene ends were 2 bases for V and 7 bases for J; bases not matched to a gene: 8. The CDR3 coding sequence is TGTGCCAGCAGTTACAAGTTTGGGACAGGGGTAAATGAGCAGTTCTTC. It translates to CASSYKFGTGVNEQFF.

This chain joins TRBV19 and TRBJ2-4; TRBD1 aligns across 9 bases. The germline V gene has CDR1 LNHDA and CDR2 SQIVND (reference sequence). V gave up 5 bases and J gave up 0 bases; unmatched junction bases: 5. The CDR3 loop spans 16 amino acids. This chain's CDR3 is CASSPTGGLAKNIQYF. As DNA, the CDR3 is TGTGCCAGTAGTCCGACAGGGGGGCTAGCCAAAAACATTCAGTACTTC.

The chain is built from TRBV20-1 and TRBJ2-2; TRBD1 aligns across 8 bases. Trimming took 5 bases from V and 0 from J; bases not matched to a gene: 5. Germline CDR1 is DFQATT and CDR2 is SNEGSKA (reference sequence). The CDR3 contains 15 residues. The CDR3 spells CSAPKQGANTGELFF. DNA for the CDR3: TGCAGTGCTCCCAAACAGGGGGCGAACACCGGGGAGCTGTTTTTT.

This clonotype showed up many times. The chain employs TRBV20-1 and TRBJ2-7; TRBD2 agrees at 7 bases. V gave up 4 bases and J gave up 2 bases; unmatched junction bases: 8. The CDR3 is made up of 14 amino acids. Germline CDR1 reads DFQATT; CDR2 reads SNEGSKA (reference sequence). CDR3 sequence: CSAMAAGVAYEQYF. The CDR3 DNA reads TGCAGTGCTATGGCTGCGGGAGTAGCCTACGAGCAGTACTTC.

This clonotype was seen many times. The gene calls are TRBV6-5 and TRBJ2-2; 13 bases line up with TRBD2. With V trimmed by 0 bases and J by 8 bases, 9 bases remained unmatched. Per germline, CDR1 MNHEY and CDR2 SVGAGI. The CDR3 contains 18 residues. The CDR3 nucleotides read TGTGCCAGCAGTTACTCGATTGTGGGACTAGCGGGGTCTGGGGAGCTGTTTTTT. Amino acids: CASSYSIVGLAGSGELFF.

The rearrangement uses TRBV3-1 and TRBJ1-2, with D perhaps TRBD1 (5 bases). This CDR3 is 15 amino acids long. Deletions cut 0 bases from V and 4 bases from J, with 12 bases between. Germline values: CDR1 LGHDT, CDR2 YNNKEL (reference sequence). The chain's CDR3 is CASSQDVAGLYGYTF. CDR3 DNA sequence: TGTGCCAGCAGCCAAGATGTAGCAGGGCTCTATGGCTACACCTTC.

This clonotype was observed many times. The chain has TRBV12-3 or TRBV12-4 and TRBJ1-6; the match to TRBD1 covers 7 bases. The CDR3 contains 17 residues. The ends lost 9 bases at V and 5 bases at J; junction bases unmatched: 16. The CDR3 sequence is CASGSLFGDSHNSPLHF. DNA of the CDR3: TGTGCCAGTGGTTCTTTGTTCGGGGACAGCCATAATTCACCCCTCCACTTT.

This clonotype has ten or more counts. The chain has TRBV12-3 or TRBV12-4 and TRBJ1-2; 9 positions agree with TRBD1. This CDR3 spans 13 amino acids. V trimming: 3 bases; J trimming: 8 bases; junction bases outside the gene matches: 4. For the CDR3, the DNA is TGTGCCAGCAGTTTTAGGACAGGGGTAGGCTACACCTTC. This gives the protein CASSFRTGVGYTF.

This clonotype was counted only a few times. The chain has TRBV5-1 and TRBJ2-7, with D maybe TRBD2 (6 bases). V was shortened by 4 bases and J by 1 base, with 12 bases between the two germline ends. Germline loops: CDR1 SGHRS, CDR2 YFSETQ. This CDR3 contains 14 residues. The CDR3 nucleotides read TGCGCCAGCAGCCCGGACTATGGGTCCTACGAGCAGTACTTC. Encoded protein: CASSPDYGSYEQYF. The full variable domain, completed using reference TRBV5-1 and TRBJ2-7, is KAGVTQTPRYLIKTRGQQVTLSCSPISGHRSVSWYQQTPGQGLQFLFEYFSETQRNKGNFPGRFSGRQFSNSRSEMNVSTLELGDSALYLCASSPDYGSYEQYFGPGTRLTVT.

The chain recombines TRBV18 with TRBJ1-5; no clear D gene. CDR1 and CDR2 from the germline V gene are KGHSH and LQKENI. The CDR3 is 17 amino acids. Trimming removed 1 base at V and 0 bases at J, with 13 bases between. Here the CDR3 reads CASSPLRHSDSNQPQHF. DNA for the CDR3: TGTGCCAGCTCACCACTTAGACACTCCGATAGCAATCAGCCCCAGCATTTT.

This clonotype showed up just a few times. The chain joins TRBV20-1 to TRBJ1-1; possible D gene TRBD1, 6 bases. Germline CDR1 reads DFQATT; CDR2 reads SNEGSKA (reference sequence). V lost 0 bases, J lost 0 bases, and 11 bases lay in between. The CDR3 contains 15 residues. The CDR3 bases are TGCAGTGCTAGAGAACAGGGAAACATGAACACTGAAGCTTTCTTT. Protein: CSAREQGNMNTEAFF.

The table lists this clonotype with a few counts. The V and J genes are TRBV6-2 or TRBV6-3 and TRBJ2-7; TRBD1 is a possible D gene (5 bases). The V and J ends lost 5 bases and 3 bases respectively, with 11 bases between them. The germline V gene has CDR1 MNHEY and CDR2 SVGEGT. The CDR3 has 13 amino acids. The CDR3 loop is CASSPGAFYEQYF. The CDR3 DNA is TGTGCCAGCAGTCCTGGGGCCTTCTACGAGCAGTACTTC.

The chain has TRBV11-2 and TRBJ1-2; 12 bases map to TRBD1. Per germline, CDR1 SGHAT and CDR2 FQNNGV. V was clipped by 5 bases and J by 8 bases; unmatched bases: 9. The CDR3 totals 15 residues. The CDR3 spells CASSNFRDRGQGYTF. The CDR3 coding sequence is TGTGCCAGCAGCAACTTCCGGGACAGGGGGCAAGGCTACACCTTC.

The gene calls are TRBV7-9 and TRBJ2-2; TRBD1 matches 10 bases. Germline V gene sequence: CDR1 SEHNR, CDR2 FQNEAQ (reference sequence). Trimming took 6 bases from V and 5 from J; bases not matched to a gene: 9. This CDR3 has 16 residues. The CDR3 loop is CASSPRQGARTGELFF. The CDR3 DNA follows: TGTGCCAGCAGTCCCCGACAGGGGGCGCGGACCGGGGAGCTGTTTTTT.

There are many counts of this clonotype. J is TRBJ2-1 and V is TRBV7-2; D possibly corresponds to TRBD1 (6 bases). The CDR3 runs to 13 residues. Deletions cut 5 bases from V and 7 bases from J, with 12 bases between. Germline V gene data show CDR1 as SGHTA and CDR2 as FQGNSA. The CDR3 spells CASSPDRINEQFF. As DNA, the CDR3 is TGTGCCAGCAGCCCGGACAGAATAAATGAGCAGTTCTTC. Full variable domain (rest looked up from reference TRBV7-2 and TRBJ2-1): GAGVSQSPSNKVTEKGKDVELRCDPISGHTALYWYRQSLGQGLEFLIYFQGNSAPDKSGLPSDRFSAERTGGSVSTLTIQRTQQEDSAVYLCASSPDRINEQFFGPGTRLTVL.

The chain combines TRBV12-3 or TRBV12-4 with TRBJ2-6, with a possible D match to TRBD2 (5 bases). The CDR3 totals 15 residues. V was shortened by 2 bases and J by 2 bases, with 7 bases between the two germline ends. For the CDR3, the DNA is TGTGCCAGCAGTTTACGGGGTGCTGGGGCCAACGTCCTGACTTTC. The encoded protein is CASSLRGAGANVLTF.

The chain links TRBV24-1 to TRBJ2-3; TRBD1 matches at 7 bases. CDR1 and CDR2 (germline): KGHDR, SFDVKD. The CDR3 covers 15 residues. V dropped 4 bases and J dropped 2; count of bases not matched to a gene: 5. DNA of the CDR3: TGTGCCACCAGTGACCCCGGACAGGTCACAGATACGCAGTATTTT. Residues: CATSDPGQVTDTQYF.

This clonotype has more than one count but fewer than ten. The chain uses TRBV12-3 or TRBV12-4 and TRBJ2-7, with no clear D. Trimming took off 2 bases at V and 4 bases at J, with 18 bases between the two ends. The CDR3 runs to 16 residues. The CDR3 loop is CASSLYGGHTPYEQYF. The CDR3 DNA reads TGTGCCAGCAGTTTATATGGCGGCCACACCCCATACGAGCAGTACTTC.

This chain links TRBV5-1 with TRBJ2-5; a weak D match, TRBD1 (6 bases). The length of the CDR3 is 15 residues. Germline-derived CDR1 and CDR2 are SGHRS and YFSETQ. Trimming took off 3 bases at V and 1 base at J, with 13 bases between the two ends. The CDR3 sequence is CASSSMGAVQETQYF. In DNA form, the CDR3 reads TGCGCCAGCAGCTCCATGGGGGCAGTCCAAGAGACCCAGTACTTC.

The chain is built from TRBV30 and TRBJ1-1; possible D gene TRBD1, 5 bases. The germline gives CDR1 GTSNPN, CDR2 SVGIG (reference sequence). This CDR3 contains 12 residues. V shed 0 bases and J shed 8 bases, with 10 bases lying between them. The chain's CDR3 is CAWSVRGAEAFF. The CDR3 DNA reads as TGTGCCTGGAGTGTGAGGGGCGCGGAAGCTTTCTTT.

The chain couples TRBV5-1 to TRBJ1-3; D is perhaps TRBD1 (5 bases). Germline V lookup: CDR1 SGHRS, CDR2 YFSETQ. Trimming removed 4 bases at V and 0 bases at J, with 17 bases between. The CDR3 covers 17 residues. CDR3 residues: CASSATLRGYSGNTIYF. In DNA, the CDR3 is TGCGCCAGCAGCGCTACCTTGAGGGGCTACTCTGGAAACACCATATATTTT.